Below, 2 T cell receptor beta chains from the same sample are listed, as sequenced in a study of cytomegalovirus exposure and HLA in healthy donors. PCR involved 60 Vbeta and 13 Jbeta primers. The repertoire was sequenced with immunoSEQ multiplex PCR; TCRdb's copy has only in-frame clones and lacks some. The repertoire holds about 140,000 clones, approximately 81% seen once, with roughly 4% in the top ten. Source material: PBMCs. The receptor set was obtained from a woman between 35 and 50 years old in good health and CMV-seropositive.

The J gene is TRBJ1-1, the V gene TRBV12-5; tentatively, D is TRBD1 (6 bases). The CDR3 extends over 13 amino acids. The V gene lost 7 bases and the J gene lost 6 bases, with 15 bases spanning the gap. CDR1 and CDR2 (germline): LGHNT, FRNRAP. This chain's CDR3 is CASAPAGASEAFF. The CDR3, as DNA: TGTGCTAGTGCCCCTGCGGGGGCTTCTGAAGCTTTCTTT.

The rearrangement uses TRBV28 and TRBJ1-6, with 7 bases identical to TRBD1. There are 15 residues in the CDR3. Germline V CDR1 and CDR2: MDHEN, SYDVKM. V dropped 6 bases and J dropped 6; count of bases not matched to a gene: 8. The CDR3 sequence is CASSLDRIGNSPLHF. CDR3 coding DNA: TGTGCCAGCAGCCTGGACAGGATAGGTAATTCACCCCTCCACTTT.